This entry is about one T cell receptor beta chain. The CDR3 spans 14 residues. Per germline, CDR1 MRHNA and CDR2 SNTAGT. V lost 6 bases and J 4 bases, leaving 12 bases between the germline ends. Generated by immunoSEQ multiplex PCR, the TCRdb table keeps only in-frame clones and is missing some. The data contain roughly 200,000 clones, 80% to 90% of them singletons. The entry originates in a study of blood T cell repertoires in COVID-19. The wider study: Acute-phase and convalescent COVID-19 samples originated in the United States, Italy and Spain. Sample material is recorded as cDNA or gDNA derived from T cells, B-cell-depleted T cells, or PBMCs.

The rearrangement links TRBV6-4 to TRBJ2-2; possibly TRBD2 for D (6 bases). Sequencing input: peripheral blood. The TCR was taken from a man between 60 and 75 years old with acute or convalescent COVID-19. CDR3 region: CASSPGTFTGELFF. In DNA, the CDR3 is TGTGCCAGCAGCCCCGGGACTTTCACCGGGGAGCTGTTTTTT.